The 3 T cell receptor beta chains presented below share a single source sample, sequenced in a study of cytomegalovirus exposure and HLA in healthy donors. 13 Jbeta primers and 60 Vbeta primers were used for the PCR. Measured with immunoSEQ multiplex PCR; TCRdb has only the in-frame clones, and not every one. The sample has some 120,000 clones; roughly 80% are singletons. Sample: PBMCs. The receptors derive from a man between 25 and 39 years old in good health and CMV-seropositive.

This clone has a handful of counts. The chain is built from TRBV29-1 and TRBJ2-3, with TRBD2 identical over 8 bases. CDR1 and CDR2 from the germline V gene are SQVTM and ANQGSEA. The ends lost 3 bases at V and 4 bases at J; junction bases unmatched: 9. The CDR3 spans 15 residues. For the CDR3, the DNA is TGCAGCGTTGAGGGGGGGGAAGCGGGAGCAGATACGCAGTATTTT. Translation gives CSVEGGEAGADTQYF.

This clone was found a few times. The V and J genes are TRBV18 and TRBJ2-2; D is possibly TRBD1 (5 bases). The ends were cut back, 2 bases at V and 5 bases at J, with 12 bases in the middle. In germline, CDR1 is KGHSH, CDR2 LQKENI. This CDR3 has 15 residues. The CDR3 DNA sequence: TGTGCCAGCTCACCAGGGGCCCCGAGAACCGGGGAGCTGTTTTTT. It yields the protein CASSPGAPRTGELFF.

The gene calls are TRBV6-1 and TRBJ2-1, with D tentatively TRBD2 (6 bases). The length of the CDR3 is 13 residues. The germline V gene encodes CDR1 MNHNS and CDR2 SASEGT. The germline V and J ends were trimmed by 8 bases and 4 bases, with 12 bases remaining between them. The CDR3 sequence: CASSREIYNEQFF. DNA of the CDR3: TGTGCCAGCTCTCGGGAGATTTACAATGAGCAGTTCTTC.